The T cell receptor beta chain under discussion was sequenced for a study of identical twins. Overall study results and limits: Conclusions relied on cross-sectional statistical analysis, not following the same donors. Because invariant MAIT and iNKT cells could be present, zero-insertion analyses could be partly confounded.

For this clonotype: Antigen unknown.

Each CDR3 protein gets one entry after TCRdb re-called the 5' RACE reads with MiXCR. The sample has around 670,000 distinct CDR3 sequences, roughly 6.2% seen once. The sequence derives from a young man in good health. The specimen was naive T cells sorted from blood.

The CDR3 spells CASSLGGGGTYEQYF. CDR3 nucleotides: TGTGCCAGCAGCTTAGGGGGAGGTGGGACCTACGAGCAGTACTTC. This rearrangement joins TRBV5-6 to TRBJ2-7; D possibly uses TRBD1 or TRBD2 (6 bases each). Germline loops: CDR1 SGHDT, CDR2 YYEEEE. This CDR3 is 15 amino acids long. Between the trimmed V and J ends, which lost 2 bases and 2 bases, there was a span of 14 bases. The variable domain in full, completed from reference TRBV5-6 and TRBJ2-7, reads DAGVTQSPTHLIKTRGQQVTLRCSPKSGHDTVSWYQQALGQGPQFIFQYYEEEERQRGNFPDRFSGHQFPNYSSELNVNALLLGDSALYLCASSLGGGGTYEQYFGPGTRLTVT.